The present T cell receptor beta chain was sequenced within a study of CD8 T cells in ankylosing spondylitis listed by TCRdb under 2017. About the investigation overall: The study set out to find disease-linked TCR variants by profiling T cell receptor beta repertoires in ankylosing spondylitis patients and healthy donors. The full study cohort comprised some 27 ankylosing spondylitis patients and around 100 healthy donors. Peripheral blood samples were taken, and synovial fluid was additionally collected from ankylosing spondylitis patients.

From the germline V gene, CDR1 is SNHLY and CDR2 is FYNNEI. The germline ends are 13 bases apart after V is trimmed by 5 bases and J by 2 bases. Measured from the cysteine to the phenylalanine, the CDR3 is 15 residues long. Kept here is only the CDR3 DNA, which spans 45 bases and is read in frame from base 1. The full study reports these points: Some TCR beta motif variants had previously been reported in synovial fluid and blood of reactive arthritis patients, which suggested common disease-initiation mechanisms. A TCR beta motif of seven or eight highly homologous amino acid variants appeared characteristic of blood from ankylosing spondylitis patients. In peripheral blood, the disease-linked clones were found at relatively low frequencies and had a CD8+ phenotype. The disease-linked clones were reported as significantly enriched in matched synovial fluid samples from ankylosing spondylitis patients.

Note on this clonotype: It lacks a known antigen. Per-base qualities were not stored, and no clone one base away is much larger.

Sequencing took place on an Illumina HiSeq 2500. Quantitative 5'-RACE with molecular barcodes was the method used to prepare the TCR beta libraries. The original pipeline was this. A new computational method based on a probabilistic model of VDJ rearrangement was used to identify disease-linked TCR variants. TCRdb reran the public reads through fastp at Q25 and MiXCR, keeping productive beta chains. Every distinct CDR3 protein forms one entry, paired with its most common genes and DNA. The V and J calls reflect TCRdb's pipeline rather than the authors' work. The sample table contains about 330,000 distinct CDR3 sequences; only one count was recorded for less than 10% of them. Jointly, the top ten make up about 14% of the sample.

This TCR was recovered from a male donor with ankylosing spondylitis. Source material: blood, either unsorted or a sorted T cell fraction (not recorded which). The rearranged segments are TRBV2 and TRBJ2-1, with a tentative D gene TRBD2 over 6 matching bases. The DNA is as follows: TGTGCCAGCAGTCCCTTCGGGAGAACCTACAATGAGCAGTTCTTC. Its translation reads: CASSPFGRTYNEQFF.